The following is a T cell receptor (beta chain) sequence with its context. Its target is unknown. PCR employed 60 Vbeta and 13 Jbeta primers. Only in-frame clones appear in the TCRdb table, and some are missing; sequencing was by immunoSEQ multiplex PCR. The table lists 65,000 to 95,000 clones. The data were obtained in a study of cytomegalovirus exposure and HLA in healthy donors. Whole-study findings and limits: Listed as cytomegalovirus-associated were around 160 TCR beta chains. Many donors shared some public TCRs, even though most TCR sequences were rare. The presence/absence work took it that sequencing depth was about the same across donors.

V lost 4 bases and J lost 2; bases outside the gene matches: 8. The CDR3 contains 16 residues. Germline CDR1 and CDR2: SGHVS and FNYEAQ. Sequences were obtained from PBMCs. The origin of this receptor is a woman aged 55-69 years in good health and CMV-seronegative. V usage is TRBV7-6 and J usage is TRBJ2-1; 7 positions match TRBD1. In DNA form, the CDR3 reads TGTGCCAGCAGCTCCGTAGGGACAGAGACCTACAATGAGCAGTTCTTC. It translates to CASSSVGTETYNEQFF.